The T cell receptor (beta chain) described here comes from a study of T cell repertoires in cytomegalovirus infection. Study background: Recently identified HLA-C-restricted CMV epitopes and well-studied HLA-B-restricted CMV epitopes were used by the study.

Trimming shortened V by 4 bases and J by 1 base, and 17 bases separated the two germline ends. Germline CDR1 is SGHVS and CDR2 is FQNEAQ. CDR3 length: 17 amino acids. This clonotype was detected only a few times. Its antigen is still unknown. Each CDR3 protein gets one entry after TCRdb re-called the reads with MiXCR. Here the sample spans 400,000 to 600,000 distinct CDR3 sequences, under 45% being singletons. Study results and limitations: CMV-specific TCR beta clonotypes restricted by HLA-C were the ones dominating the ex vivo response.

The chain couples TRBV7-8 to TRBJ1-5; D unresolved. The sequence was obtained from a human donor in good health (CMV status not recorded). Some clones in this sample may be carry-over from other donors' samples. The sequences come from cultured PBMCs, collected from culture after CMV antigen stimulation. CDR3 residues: CASSYTPHVRSNQPQHF. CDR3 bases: TGTGCCAGCAGCTACACCCCCCATGTAAGGAGCAATCAGCCCCAGCATTTT.